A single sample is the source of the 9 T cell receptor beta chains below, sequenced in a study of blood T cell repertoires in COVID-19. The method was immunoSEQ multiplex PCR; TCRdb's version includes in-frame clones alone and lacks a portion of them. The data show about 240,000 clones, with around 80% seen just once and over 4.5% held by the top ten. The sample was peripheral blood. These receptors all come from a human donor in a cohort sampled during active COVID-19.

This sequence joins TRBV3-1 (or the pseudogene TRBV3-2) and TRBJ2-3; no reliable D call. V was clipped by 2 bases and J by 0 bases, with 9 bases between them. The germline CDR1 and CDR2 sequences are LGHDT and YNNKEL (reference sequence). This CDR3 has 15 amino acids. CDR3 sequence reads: CASSQFPTSTDTQYF. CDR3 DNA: TGTGCCAGCAGCCAATTTCCAACTAGCACAGATACGCAGTATTTT.

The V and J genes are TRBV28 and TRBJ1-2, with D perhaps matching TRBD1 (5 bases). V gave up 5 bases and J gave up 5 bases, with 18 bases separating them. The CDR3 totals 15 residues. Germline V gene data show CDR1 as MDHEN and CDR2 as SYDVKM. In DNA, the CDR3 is TGTGCCAGCAGTGGCGGGGGGAGGGACCCTTATGGCTACACCTTC. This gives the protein CASSGGGRDPYGYTF.

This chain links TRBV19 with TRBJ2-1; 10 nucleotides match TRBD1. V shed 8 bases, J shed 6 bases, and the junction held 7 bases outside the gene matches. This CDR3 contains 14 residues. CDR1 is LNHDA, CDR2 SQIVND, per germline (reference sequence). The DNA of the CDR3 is TGTGCCAGTTATGACCGGACAGGGGGCAATGAGCAGTTCTTC. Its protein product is CASYDRTGGNEQFF.

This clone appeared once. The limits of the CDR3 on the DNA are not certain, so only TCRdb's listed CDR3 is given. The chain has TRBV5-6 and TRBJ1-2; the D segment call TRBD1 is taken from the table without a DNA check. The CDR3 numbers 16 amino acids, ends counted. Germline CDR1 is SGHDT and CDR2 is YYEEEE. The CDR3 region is CASSFLERGQDYGYTF.

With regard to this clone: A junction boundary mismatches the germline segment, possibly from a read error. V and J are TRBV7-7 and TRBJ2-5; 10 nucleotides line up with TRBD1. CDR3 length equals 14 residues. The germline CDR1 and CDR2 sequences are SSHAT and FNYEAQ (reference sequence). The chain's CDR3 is CASSRDRGRETQYF. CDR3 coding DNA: TGTGCTAGCAGCCGGGACAGGGGAAGAGAGACCCAGTACTTC.

This CDR3 reads CASSHENNYGYTF. The CDR3 bases are TGTGCCAGCAGCCATGAGAACAACTATGGCTACACCTTC. V and J are TRBV7-9 and TRBJ1-2; D not resolved. The V and J ends lost 5 bases and 2 bases respectively, with 9 bases between them. This CDR3 contains 13 residues. From germline, CDR1 is SEHNR and CDR2 FQNEAQ (reference sequence).

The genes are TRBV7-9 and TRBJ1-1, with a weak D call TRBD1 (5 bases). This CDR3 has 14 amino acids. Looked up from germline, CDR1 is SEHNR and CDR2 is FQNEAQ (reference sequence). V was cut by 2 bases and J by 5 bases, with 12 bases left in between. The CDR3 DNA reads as TGTGCCAGCAGCTTAAGTCCAGGGCGGACTGAAGCTTTCTTT. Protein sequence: CASSLSPGRTEAFF.

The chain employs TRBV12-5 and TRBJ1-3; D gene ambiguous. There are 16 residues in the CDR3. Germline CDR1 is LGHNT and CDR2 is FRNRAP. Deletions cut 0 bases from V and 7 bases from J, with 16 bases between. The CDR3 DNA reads TGTGCTAGTGGTTTGGTAATGGGCAGGAGAGGGAACACCATATATTTT. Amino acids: CASGLVMGRRGNTIYF.

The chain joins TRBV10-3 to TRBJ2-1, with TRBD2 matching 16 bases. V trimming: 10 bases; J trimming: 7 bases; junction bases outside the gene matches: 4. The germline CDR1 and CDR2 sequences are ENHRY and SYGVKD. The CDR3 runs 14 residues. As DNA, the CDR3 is TGTGCCACCGGGGGACTAGCGGGAGGGAATGAGCAGTTCTTC. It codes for CATGGLAGGNEQFF.